The rows below give T cell receptor beta chains drawn from one sample of a study of blood T cell repertoires in COVID-19. TCRdb keeps only in-frame clones here, not all; method: immunoSEQ multiplex PCR. The sample shows 80,000 to 100,000 clones, around nine tenths of them seen only once. Material: peripheral blood. All receptors come from a human donor with COVID-19, enrolled during active disease. The donor label of this sample is uncertain. The conserved cysteine and the conserved F or W are not part of the CDR3 here. The order of the fields is D gene, V gene, J gene, CDR3 protein. The D gene is left open where the match is weak.

-	TRBV12-3/TRBV12-4	TRBJ2-7	ASSLTTHEQY
-	TRBV7-2	TRBJ1-5	ASSLGRRNQPQH
-	TRBV6-5	TRBJ1-4	ASRLQGWDEKLF
-	TRBV5-1	TRBJ1-1	ASSSRVGVTTTEAF
-	TRBV14	TRBJ1-6	ASSQSGRGSSPLH
TRBD2	TRBV4-2	TRBJ2-5	ASSPWRGGPETQY
-	TRBV2	TRBJ2-7	ASSVSLYEQY
-	TRBV3-1/TRBV3-2	TRBJ2-7	ASSQDPGYGEQY
TRBD1	TRBV4-1	TRBJ1-3	ASSQGGTASGNTIY
-	TRBV5-1	TRBJ2-5	ASSGGAETQY
-	TRBV6-5	TRBJ2-7	ASRPTERSSYEQY
TRBD1	TRBV18	TRBJ2-1	ASSRGQGRNEQF
-	TRBV9	TRBJ2-3	ASSPGQTDTQY
-	TRBV15	TRBJ2-7	ATSRDRGSSYEQY
TRBD1	TRBV5-1	TRBJ2-6	ASRTGGTSGANVLT
-	TRBV7-9	TRBJ2-6	ASSYYSGANVLT
-	TRBV9	TRBJ1-1	ASSPRRANTEAF
TRBD1	TRBV29-1	TRBJ1-5	SVVEGARNQPQH
TRBD1	TRBV24-1	TRBJ2-2	ATSDLLGQGVTGELF
-	TRBV5-5	TRBJ1-4	ASSLQSTNEKLF
-	TRBV30	TRBJ1-2	AWSPGDYGYT
TRBD2	TRBV5-4	TRBJ2-1	ASSSPTIGGDNEQF
-	TRBV10-3	TRBJ1-3	AISVKGDTIY
-	TRBV5-1	TRBJ2-7	ASSLEQTSYEQY
-	TRBV11-2	TRBJ2-5	ASSLVGDSQETQY
-	TRBV5-1	TRBJ1-3	ASSPQQGWGNTIY
-	TRBV6-5	TRBJ2-5	ASSYLGRGETQY
TRBD1	TRBV5-4	TRBJ2-1	ASSLDLGQGGGNEQF
TRBD1	TRBV7-9	TRBJ1-5	ASSHTDRGNQPQH
TRBD1	TRBV5-6	TRBJ1-1	ASSSGTGNTEAF
-	TRBV5-1	TRBJ2-5	ASSSDYRETQY
TRBD2	TRBV5-1	TRBJ2-2	ASSFGGMNTGELF
-	TRBV15	TRBJ1-5	ATSRDGMRGNQPQH
-	TRBV5-1	TRBJ2-1	ASSYSPTGNEQF
TRBD2	TRBV3-1/TRBV3-2	TRBJ2-3	ASSHELHRGGFDTQY
-	TRBV7-9	TRBJ1-1	ASSSAVGRAAEAF
TRBD1	TRBV7-9	TRBJ1-2	ASSITGGPYGYT
-	TRBV5-5	TRBJ2-1	ASSLFNYNEQF
-	TRBV29-1	TRBJ2-1	SVGAGGDEQF
TRBD2	TRBV4-1	TRBJ2-1	ASSQRRTSETNEQF
TRBD1	TRBV5-1	TRBJ2-7	ASSLVGTGKYEQY
-	TRBV11-2	TRBJ2-7	ASTVTGIGAYEQY
TRBD1	TRBV10-3	TRBJ1-6	AISESILGQGAPGVH
-	TRBV14	TRBJ1-2	ASSQVEGGYGYT
-	TRBV5-1	TRBJ2-1	ASSFNSRGNNEQF
-	TRBV5-6	TRBJ2-1	ASSLPGSGSYNEQF
-	TRBV5-4	TRBJ1-1	ASSLDNGEAF
TRBD1	TRBV15	TRBJ1-1	ATSREQGWTEAF
-	TRBV28	TRBJ1-1	ASSTPFPQVVGAF
TRBD2	TRBV10-3	TRBJ2-2	AISLTSGGPVNTGELF
-	TRBV6-5	TRBJ2-7	ASSYGAWGAYEQY
TRBD1	TRBV28	TRBJ1-2	ASSARDRGAYGYT
-	TRBV5-1	TRBJ1-6	ASSVPEEGPLH
TRBD2	TRBV30	TRBJ2-2	AWKTSGNTGELF
TRBD1	TRBV3-1/TRBV3-2	TRBJ2-5	ASSLQGAQETQY
TRBD1	TRBV5-1	TRBJ1-3	ASSFGDRDYGNTIY
TRBD1	TRBV19	TRBJ1-6	ASRGQALSSYNSPLH
TRBD1	TRBV10-3	TRBJ2-4	AISEPRTGSAKNIQY